The next 14 T cell receptor beta chains were all read from a single sample in a study of persistence of HIV-infected CD4 T cells. Cells were stimulated with CMV-infected fibroblast lysates at 10 ug/mL. CD40L-negative CD69-negative CD45RO-high memory CD4+ T cells were sorted as populations depleted of antigen-responding cells. Their antigens remain unidentified. The libraries were made with immunoSEQ version 4 in survey mode. Produced via immunoSEQ multiplex PCR; TCRdb's table is partial and in-frame only. This table holds about 37,000 clones, about 85% found once. This sample comprised CD4+ T cells sorted from PBMCs after approximately 20-hour stimulation, obtained from a patient who received antiretroviral therapy. These receptor sequences come from an adult man with HIV who was CMV-seropositive.

This rearrangement joins TRBV5-5 to TRBJ1-1; D not certain. CDR1 is SGHKS and CDR2 is YYEKEE in the germline V gene (reference sequence). Trimming took off 7 bases at V and 1 base at J, with 11 bases between the two ends. This CDR3 contains 13 residues. The CDR3 reads CASSEGQNTEAFF. CDR3 nucleotides: TGTGCCAGCTCCGAAGGGCAGAACACTGAAGCTTTCTTT. The full variable domain, completed using reference TRBV5-5 and TRBJ1-1, is DAGVTQSPTHLIKTRGQQVTLRCSPISGHKSVSWYQQVLGQGPQFIFQYYEKEERGRGNFPDRFSARQFPNYSSELNVNALLLGDSALYLCASSEGQNTEAFFGQGTRLTVV.

The chain recombines TRBV6-1 with TRBJ1-2; D is undetermined. Germline values: CDR1 MNHNS, CDR2 SASEGT. V lost 3 bases and J 8 bases, leaving 13 bases between the germline ends. There are 13 residues in the CDR3. This CDR3 reads CASSDAGFGGYTF. CDR3 in DNA: TGTGCCAGCAGTGACGCCGGCTTTGGCGGCTACACCTTC.

The genes are TRBV14 and TRBJ2-1; D is uncertain. The CDR3 loop spans 14 amino acids. V lost 4 bases and J lost 8, with 15 bases in between. The germline gives CDR1 SGHDN, CDR2 FVKESK. The CDR3 DNA reads as TGTGCCAGCAGCCTCTTCTCCCCGGTACATGAGCAGTTCTTC. Its protein product is CASSLFSPVHEQFF.

CDR3 bases: TGTGCCAGTAGTAAGATGCGGAATACCTATAATTCACCCCTCCACTTT. Amino acid sequence: CASSKMRNTYNSPLHF. The chain couples TRBV19 to TRBJ1-6, with D unclear. Per germline, CDR1 LNHDA and CDR2 SQIVND (reference sequence). V was clipped by 4 bases and J by 2 bases, with 12 bases between them. There are 16 residues in the CDR3.

The chain employs TRBV3-1 (or the pseudogene TRBV3-2) and TRBJ2-1; 8 bases match TRBD2. CDR3 length equals 16 residues. Per germline, CDR1 LGHDT and CDR2 YNNKEL (reference sequence). V lost 1 base, J lost 4 bases, and 6 bases stayed unmatched. The CDR3 loop is CASSQGRGGRYNEQFF. CDR3 sequence (DNA): TGTGCCAGCAGCCAAGGTCGGGGGGGCCGGTACAATGAGCAGTTCTTC.

This clone occurred a few times. DNA for the CDR3: TGCGCCAGCAGCCACCCGGACAGGGATGAAAAACTGTTTTTT. Translating it yields CASSHPDRDEKLFF. The rearrangement joins TRBV4-1 to TRBJ1-4, with TRBD1 matching 8 bases. The CDR3 is made up of 14 amino acids. V lost 3 bases, J lost 6 bases, and 3 bases stayed unmatched. Looked up from germline, CDR1 is MGHRA and CDR2 is YSYEKL.

This clone was picked up a small number of times. V and J are TRBV24-1 and TRBJ2-1; TRBD1 matches 9 bases. The V segment lost 3 bases and the J segment 5 bases; nucleotides outside the gene matches: 4. The CDR3 totals 15 residues. The germline CDR1 and CDR2 sequences are KGHDR and SFDVKD. CDR3 residues: CATSDGGTGNNEQFF. CDR3 nucleotide sequence: TGTGCCACCAGTGATGGCGGGACAGGGAACAATGAGCAGTTCTTC.

This clone is deemed medium-sized (0.01 to 0.1%). The CDR3 coding sequence is TGTGCCAGCTCACCAGCAGCCTTTAATCAGCCCCAGCATTTT. Protein: CASSPAAFNQPQHF. The chain recombines TRBV18 with TRBJ1-5; D not certain. V shed 2 bases and J shed 4 bases, with 9 bases lying between them. The germline V gene encodes CDR1 KGHSH and CDR2 LQKENI. The CDR3 has 14 amino acids. Looking up the rest from reference TRBV18 and TRBJ1-5 gives the full variable domain: NAGVMQNPRHLVRRRGQEARLRCSPMKGHSHVYWYRQLPEEGLKFMVYLQKENIIDESGMPKERFSAEFPKEGPSILRIQQVVRGDSAAYFCASSPAAFNQPQHFGDGTRLSIL.

This clone appeared a single time. The chain is built from TRBV2 and TRBJ1-2; D remains unclear. The CDR3 length is 12 residues. Trimming stripped 8 bases from V and 8 bases from J, with 15 bases between. Germline V gene lookup returns CDR1 SNHLY and CDR2 FYNNEI. The CDR3 loop reads CASPGDRGGYTF. The CDR3 DNA follows: TGTGCCAGCCCGGGTGATCGAGGAGGCTACACCTTC.

This clone was seen more than once but under ten times. CDR3 DNA sequence: TGTGCCAGCAGGAGGACTAGCGCGGGGGAGCAGTACTTC. Amino acid sequence: CASRRTSAGEQYF. The chain uses TRBV2 and TRBJ2-7; 9 positions match TRBD2. The CDR3 totals 13 residues. The V and J ends lost 6 bases and 7 bases, in that order; junction bases with no gene match: 7. Germline lookup yields CDR1 SNHLY and CDR2 FYNNEI.

This clone has just a few counts. CDR3 amino acids: CASSEQGTQPQHF. In DNA, the CDR3 is TGCGCCAGCAGTGAACAGGGGACTCAGCCCCAGCATTTT. This chain joins TRBV10-1 and TRBJ1-5; 7 nucleotides align to TRBD1. This CDR3 comprises 13 residues. V shed 3 bases, J shed 6 bases, and the junction held 2 bases outside the gene matches. The germline V gene encodes CDR1 WNHNN and CDR2 SYGVQD (reference sequence).

The rearrangement uses TRBV28 and TRBJ1-2; maybe TRBD1 (5 bases). CDR1 and CDR2 (germline): MDHEN, SYDVKM. The V and J ends lost 6 bases and 2 bases respectively, with 16 bases between them. The CDR3 length is 15 residues. The CDR3 nucleotides read TGTGCCAGCAGACCCCGGAGGGGCTCGAACTATGGCTACACCTTC. Amino acids: CASRPRRGSNYGYTF.

The genes are TRBV3-1 (or the pseudogene TRBV3-2) and TRBJ2-1; 7 positions agree with TRBD2. Germline CDR1 and CDR2: LGHDT and YNNKEL (reference sequence). Trimming removed 0 bases from V and 2 bases from J; junction bases left unmatched: 4. The CDR3 has 16 residues. The CDR3: CASSQDAGVPYNEQFF. DNA for the CDR3: TGTGCCAGCAGCCAAGATGCGGGGGTTCCCTACAATGAGCAGTTCTTC.

The gene calls are TRBV18 and TRBJ2-7; 9 nucleotides align to TRBD1. With 6 bases clipped from V and 3 bases from J, the junction kept 3 bases outside the gene matches. The CDR3 runs 13 residues. The germline CDR1 and CDR2 sequences are KGHSH and LQKENI. The CDR3 protein is CASSGTGRYEQYF. The CDR3 nucleotides are TGTGCCAGCTCCGGGACAGGGCGCTACGAGCAGTACTTC.